The source of this T cell receptor (beta chain) is a study of blood T cell repertoires in COVID-19. Study as a whole: Specimens from acute and convalescent COVID-19 originated in the United States, Italy and Spain. PBMCs, B-cell-depleted T cells, or T cells were the source of the cDNA or gDNA that made up the material.

This clone came up once. Germline V gives CDR1 MNHEY, CDR2 SVGEGT. The length of the CDR3 is 15 residues. J gave up 7 bases and V 5 bases, and 8 bases lay outside the gene matches. Methods used by the authors: Estimated nucleated cell counts came from reference gene primer amplification. The repertoire was sequenced with immunoSEQ multiplex PCR; TCRdb's copy has only in-frame clones and lacks some. That table furnishes V, J and clone size, whereas the DNA furnished D and trimming. The data contain 160,000 or so clones, over 75% of them singletons. The source of this sequence is a woman aged 40 to 49 with acute or convalescent COVID-19. The chain combines TRBV6-2 or TRBV6-3 with TRBJ1-6; 7 bases fit TRBD1. Input material: peripheral blood. The CDR3 reads CASSGLGQRNSPLHF. The DNA of the CDR3 is TGTGCCAGCAGTGGGCTGGGACAGCGAAATTCACCCCTCCACTTT.